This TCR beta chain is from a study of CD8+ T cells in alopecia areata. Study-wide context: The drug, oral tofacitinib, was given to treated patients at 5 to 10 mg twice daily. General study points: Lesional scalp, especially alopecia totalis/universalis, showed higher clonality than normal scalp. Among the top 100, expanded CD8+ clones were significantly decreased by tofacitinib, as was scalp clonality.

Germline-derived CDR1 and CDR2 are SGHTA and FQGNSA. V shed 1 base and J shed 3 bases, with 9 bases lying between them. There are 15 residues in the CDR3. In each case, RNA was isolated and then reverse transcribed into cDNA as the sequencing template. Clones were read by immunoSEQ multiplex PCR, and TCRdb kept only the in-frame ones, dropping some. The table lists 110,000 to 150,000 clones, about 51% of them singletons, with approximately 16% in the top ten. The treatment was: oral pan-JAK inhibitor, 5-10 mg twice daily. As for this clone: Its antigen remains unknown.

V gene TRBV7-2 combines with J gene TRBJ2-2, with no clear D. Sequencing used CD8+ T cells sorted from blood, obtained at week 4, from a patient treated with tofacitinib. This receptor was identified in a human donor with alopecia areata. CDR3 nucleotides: TGTGCCAGCAGCTTAGACGGCAGTTACACCGGGGAGCTGTTTTTT. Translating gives CASSLDGSYTGELFF.